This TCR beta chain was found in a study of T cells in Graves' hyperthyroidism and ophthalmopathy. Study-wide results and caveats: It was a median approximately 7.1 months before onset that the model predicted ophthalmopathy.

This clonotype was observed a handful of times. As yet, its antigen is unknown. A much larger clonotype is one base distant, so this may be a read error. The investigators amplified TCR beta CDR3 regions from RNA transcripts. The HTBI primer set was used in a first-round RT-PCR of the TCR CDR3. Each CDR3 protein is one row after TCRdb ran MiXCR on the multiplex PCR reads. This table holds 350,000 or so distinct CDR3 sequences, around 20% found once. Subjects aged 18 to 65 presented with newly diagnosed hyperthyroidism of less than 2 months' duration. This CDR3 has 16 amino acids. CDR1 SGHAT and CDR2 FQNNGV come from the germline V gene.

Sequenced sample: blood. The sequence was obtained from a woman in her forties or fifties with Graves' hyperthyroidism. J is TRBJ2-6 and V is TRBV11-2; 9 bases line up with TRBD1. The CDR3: CTSSLATGGGANVLTF. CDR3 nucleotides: TGTACCAGCAGCTTAGCTACAGGGGGCGGGGCCAACGTCCTGACTTTC.